Listed below are T cell receptor beta chains from one sample, sequenced in a study of blood T cell repertoires in COVID-19. Clones were read by immunoSEQ multiplex PCR, and TCRdb kept only the in-frame ones, dropping some. The repertoire holds roughly 430,000 clones, 88% seen once, with around 2% in the top ten. The sequenced sample was PBMCs or T cells enriched from blood (not recorded which). The receptors derive from a woman aged 40 to 55 with acute COVID-19. The CDR3 runs from the conserved cysteine through the conserved F or W. The D gene is left open where the match is weak. Clone size is given for some rows only: seen once, a few or many times, or a class if the clone is expanded.

j_call d_call v_call clone_size cdr3_nt cdr3_aa
TRBJ1-3 TRBD1 TRBV7-2 NA TGTGCCAGCAGCTTTGGACAGGCCGGAAACACCATATATTTT CASSFGQAGNTIYF
TRBJ2-5 TRBD2 TRBV30 NA TGTGCCTGGAGTTCCGGGACTAGCGGGGGGAGGGTAAAGACCCAGTACTTC CAWSSGTSGGRVKTQYF
TRBJ1-2 NA TRBV7-8 NA TGTGCCAGCAGCTTAGTCCCGGGAAGAGGTGGCTACACCTTC CASSLVPGRGGYTF
TRBJ2-5 TRBD2 TRBV6-5 NA TGTGCCAGCAGTTACTCGCGGGGGAGGCCCCAAGAGACCCAGTACTTC CASSYSRGRPQETQYF
TRBJ1-2 NA TRBV3-1/TRBV3-2 NA TGTGCCAGCAGCCAAGAACGGTATGGCTACACCTTC CASSQERYGYTF
TRBJ1-4 NA TRBV2 NA TGTGCCAGCAGTGAAGAGACAGGATGGGAAAAACTGTTTTTT CASSEETGWEKLFF
TRBJ2-4 TRBD2 TRBV12-3/TRBV12-4 NA TGTGCCAGCAGTTCGGGGGGGGCTATTCAGTACTTC CASSSGGAIQYF
TRBJ2-6 TRBD1 TRBV11-2 NA TGTGCCAGCAGCTTGGGGACAGGTATCTCTGGGGCCAACGTCCTGACTTTC CASSLGTGISGANVLTF
TRBJ2-7 TRBD1 TRBV7-9 NA TGTGCCAGCAGCTCGAGGACAGGCTACGAGCAGTACTTC CASSSRTGYEQYF
TRBJ2-5 NA TRBV27 NA TGTGCCAGCAGGATCACCCGAGAGGAGACCCAGTACTTC CASRITREETQYF
TRBJ1-3 TRBD1 TRBV3-1/TRBV3-2 NA TGTGCCAGCAGCCCCTACCAGGACAGGGCCTCTGGAAACACCATATATTTT CASSPYQDRASGNTIYF
TRBJ1-2 TRBD1 TRBV3-1/TRBV3-2 NA TGTGCCAGCAGTCCTGAACCGGGACAGGTCTATGGCTACACCTTC CASSPEPGQVYGYTF
TRBJ1-2 TRBD1 TRBV5-1 NA TGCGCCAGCAGCTTGGGACAGGGGAATATCTATGGCTACACCTTC CASSLGQGNIYGYTF
TRBJ2-5 NA TRBV18 NA TGTGCCAGCTCGCGGGACTTCCAAGAGACCCAGTACTTC CASSRDFQETQYF
TRBJ1-1 TRBD1 TRBV27 NA TGTGCCAGCAGCACAGGGGGCAACACTGAAGCTTTCTTT CASSTGGNTEAFF
TRBJ1-1 NA TRBV5-1 NA TGCGCCAGCAGCTTGACTTGGCGGCCGAACACTGAAGCTTTCTTT CASSLTWRPNTEAFF
TRBJ1-2 NA TRBV30 NA TGTGCCTGGAGTTCAGCTACAGCAAACTATGGCTACACCTTC CAWSSATANYGYTF
TRBJ1-1 NA TRBV5-5 few TGTGCCAGCAGCTTCACCGGGGAGAACACTGAAGCTTTCTTT CASSFTGENTEAFF
TRBJ1-2 NA TRBV30 NA TGTGCCTGGGGCCCGGGAGGAACAGACTTTAACTATGGCTACACCTTC CAWGPGGTDFNYGYTF
TRBJ1-2 TRBD1 TRBV7-9 few TGTGCCAGCAGCTTAGCGGACAGGGCAGGCTACACCTTC CASSLADRAGYTF
TRBJ2-1 NA TRBV5-1 NA TGCGCCAGCAGCTCAGAAGACAGGCGTAACAATGAGCAGTTCTTC CASSSEDRRNNEQFF
TRBJ1-4 TRBD1 TRBV15 NA TGTGCCACCAGCGGCGGACAGGCCGCCAATGAAAAACTGTTTTTT CATSGGQAANEKLFF
TRBJ1-2 TRBD1 TRBV4-1 NA TGCGCCAGCAGCCGCGGGGCCGGGACAGGGCCTCCTTATGGCTACACCTTC CASSRGAGTGPPYGYTF
TRBJ1-6 NA TRBV30 NA TGTGCCTGGAGTAAAAATCAGGGGAATAATTCACCCCTCCACTTT CAWSKNQGNNSPLHF
TRBJ1-5 TRBD1 TRBV19 NA TGTGCCAGTAGTACGCAGACAGGGGGCAATCAGCCCCAGCATTTT CASSTQTGGNQPQHF
TRBJ1-2 NA TRBV10-2 once TGCGCCAGCAGTGAGTTAGAGGGAGGGTATGGCTACACCTTC CASSELEGGYGYTF
TRBJ1-1 NA TRBV5-1 once TGCGCCAGCAGCGACCGGACAGAGAACACTGAAGCTTTCTTT CASSDRTENTEAFF
TRBJ2-7 NA TRBV10-3 once TGTGCCACCCACGTTGGGGGGGCCAGCGAGCAGTACTTC CATHVGGASEQYF
TRBJ1-2 TRBD1 TRBV2 NA TGTGCCAACTTACTTTGGACAGGACACTATGGCTACACCTTC CANLLWTGHYGYTF
TRBJ2-5 NA TRBV30 NA TGTGCCTGGAGTGTACTCGGGCAGGGGCAATCCCTTTACTTC CAWSVLGQGQSLYF
TRBJ2-3 NA TRBV7-2 NA TGTGCCAGCAGGTCGCCTATTGCCACAGATACGCAGTATTTT CASRSPIATDTQYF
TRBJ1-3 NA TRBV24-1 NA TGTGCCGTCGAGAGTGCTGGAAACACCATATATTTT CAVESAGNTIYF
TRBJ2-1 NA TRBV5-1 NA TGCGCCAGCAGCTCCAAAGATCAGGGGTTCGATGAGCAGTTCTTC CASSSKDQGFDEQFF
TRBJ1-2 TRBD1 TRBV19 NA TGTGCCAGTAGCCTGACAGGGGGCGCAGACTATGGCTACACCTTC CASSLTGGADYGYTF
TRBJ2-1 TRBD1 TRBV6-5 NA TGTGCCAGCAGTAGAGGGACAGGGGGAATGGTAGAGCAGTTCTTC CASSRGTGGMVEQFF
TRBJ1-3 TRBD1 TRBV30 NA TGTGCCTGGAGTACAACTACAGGGGGTAGTCCCGGAAACACCATATATTTT CAWSTTTGGSPGNTIYF
TRBJ2-7 NA TRBV29-1 NA TGCAGCGCCCAAAAGACGGGTTCGAGGGAGCAGTACTTC CSAQKTGSREQYF
TRBJ2-3 NA TRBV5-4 NA TGTGCCAGCAGCCAAAGCACAGATACGCAGTATTTT CASSQSTDTQYF
TRBJ2-7 TRBD2 TRBV5-4 NA TGTGCCAGCAGCTTGGGCGTAGCGGGGGCCTACGAGCAGTACTTC CASSLGVAGAYEQYF
TRBJ1-1 NA TRBV19 NA TGTGCCAGTAGTACGACGGGAAACACTGAAGCTTTCTTT CASSTTGNTEAFF
TRBJ1-2 TRBD1 TRBV5-6 NA TGTGCCAGCAGACCCACAGGGGGTGGTGGCTACACCTTC CASRPTGGGGYTF
TRBJ1-4 TRBD1 TRBV19 NA TGTGCCAGTAGTACGGGACAGGGATTTGAAAAACTGTTTTTT CASSTGQGFEKLFF
TRBJ1-2 NA TRBV10-2 few TGCGCCAGCGGGGAACGGGGGTATGGCTACACCTTC CASGERGYGYTF
TRBJ2-7 TRBD2 TRBV4-1 NA TGCGCCAGCAGCCAAGTCCCCGGGAGGATTACCTACGAGCAGTACTTC CASSQVPGRITYEQYF
TRBJ2-7 TRBD1 TRBV6-5 NA TGTGCCAGCAGTATGGGCCAGGGGGCTTTCGAGCAGTACTTC CASSMGQGAFEQYF
TRBJ1-1 NA TRBV12-3/TRBV12-4 NA TGTGCCAGCAGCCAGGGCCAGAACACTGAAGCTTTCTTT CASSQGQNTEAFF